The clone carrying this TCR beta chain has a handful of counts. These data come from a study of blood T cells in healthy people across ages. The ends lost 5 bases at V and 2 bases at J; junction bases unmatched: 9. The CDR3 loop spans 18 amino acids. CDR1 is SGHVS, CDR2 FNYEAQ, per germline. The use of a sample-barcoded 5' primer and a J-beta primer mix characterized a second PCR of roughly 6 to 11 cycles. TCRdb reanalysed the 5' RACE reads using MiXCR and keeps one entry per CDR3 protein. The sample gives 760,000 or so distinct CDR3 sequences, roughly 25% of which show up once; around 9.2% is in the top ten. Another study also made use of these data, one on T cells of mothers and their children.

The receptor was derived from a boy aged 5-17 years in good health. Specimen: blood. The chain employs TRBV7-6 and TRBJ2-1; 13 bases line up with TRBD2. CDR3 amino acids: CASSARTSGSQTYNEQFF. The CDR3 DNA reads TGTGCCAGCAGCGCGCGGACTAGCGGGAGCCAGACCTACAATGAGCAGTTCTTC.